This passage covers 9 T cell receptor beta chains from one sample sequenced in a study of cytomegalovirus exposure and HLA in healthy donors. It was with 60 Vbeta and 13 Jbeta primers that the PCR ran. Assay: immunoSEQ multiplex PCR; the TCRdb copy retains only in-frame clones and omits some. Altogether roughly 150,000 clones are present, roughly 64% being singletons, with the ten largest covering 3%. The sample was PBMCs. The receptors here all came from a woman in her twenties or thirties in good health and CMV-seropositive.

This chain connects TRBV19 to TRBJ2-2, with TRBD1 matching 7 bases. Germline CDR1 reads LNHDA; CDR2 reads SQIVND (reference sequence). This CDR3 has 14 amino acids. With 9 bases clipped from V and 4 bases from J, the junction kept 8 bases outside the gene matches. For the CDR3, the DNA is TGTGCCAGCCAGACAGGGAAGGGCACCGGGGAGCTGTTTTTT. Protein: CASQTGKGTGELFF.

This chain uses TRBV2 with TRBJ2-3; 8 bases map to TRBD1. Germline V gene lookup returns CDR1 SNHLY and CDR2 FYNNEI. The trim removed 11 bases at V and 1 base at J, leaving 11 bases unmatched. CDR3 length: 15 amino acids. The CDR3 DNA sequence: TGTGCCTCCCAGCGTTGGGGACAGGGCACAGATACGCAGTATTTT. Translating gives CASQRWGQGTDTQYF.

The chain combines TRBV30 with TRBJ1-3; D is perhaps TRBD1 (5 bases). Germline lookup yields CDR1 GTSNPN and CDR2 SVGIG (reference sequence). With 3 bases removed from V and 0 bases from J, the gap between germline ends came to 15 bases. CDR3 length equals 16 residues. DNA of the CDR3: TGTGCCTGGAGCTTGCCCACGACAGTCTCTGGAAACACCATATATTTT. Protein sequence: CAWSLPTTVSGNTIYF.

The CDR3 nucleotides read TGCGCCAGCAGCCAAGATCGACTAGCGGGATACAATGAGCAGTTCTTC. Its protein product is CASSQDRLAGYNEQFF. The rearrangement joins TRBV4-1 to TRBJ2-1; 11 positions agree with TRBD2. Germline V lookup: CDR1 MGHRA, CDR2 YSYEKL. This CDR3 has 16 residues. V was pared by 0 bases and J by 4 bases, with 2 bases of the junction left unmatched.

The chain combines TRBV28 with TRBJ2-7; no definite D call. This CDR3 comprises 12 residues. Germline lookup yields CDR1 MDHEN and CDR2 SYDVKM. Trimming took off 3 bases at V and 6 bases at J, with 9 bases between the two ends. CDR3 nucleotides: TGTGCCAGCAGTTTGGTTACTTCCGAGCAGTACTTC. Translation: CASSLVTSEQYF.

This chain uses TRBV11-3 with TRBJ1-2; D unclear. Per the germline V gene, CDR1 is SGHNT and CDR2 is YENEEA. This CDR3 spans 13 amino acids. Trimming took off 5 bases at V and 8 bases at J, with 15 bases between the two ends. CDR3 amino acids: CASSPQPLGGYTF. The CDR3 DNA sequence: TGTGCCAGCAGCCCACAACCCCTCGGGGGCTACACCTTC.

V and J are TRBV30 and TRBJ1-6; TRBD1 might be the D (6 bases). The germline V gene encodes CDR1 GTSNPN and CDR2 SVGIG (reference sequence). The CDR3 spans 16 residues. V was cut by 3 bases and J by 7 bases, with 19 bases left in between. The DNA of the CDR3 is TGTGCCTGGAGACAATGGCCTGACAGGATCAATTCACCCCTCCACTTT. Protein: CAWRQWPDRINSPLHF.

The chain couples TRBV7-3 to TRBJ1-1, with D tentatively TRBD1 (6 bases). This CDR3 has 14 amino acids. V lost 2 bases, J lost 3 bases, and 10 bases lay in between. CDR1 SGHTA and CDR2 FQGTGA come from the germline V gene. The chain's CDR3 is CASSLYREDTEAFF. In nucleotides, the CDR3 is TGTGCCAGCAGCTTATACAGGGAAGACACTGAAGCTTTCTTT.

The gene calls are TRBV19 and TRBJ2-1, with 14 bases matching TRBD2. CDR3 length: 17 amino acids. With 1 base clipped from V and 8 bases from J, the junction kept 7 bases outside the gene matches. Germline values: CDR1 LNHDA, CDR2 SQIVND (reference sequence). The CDR3 DNA reads as TGTGCCAGTAGTATAGGGGGGGGGACTAGCGGGAGACATGAGCAGTTCTTC. Its translation is CASSIGGGTSGRHEQFF. Full variable domain (missing parts from reference TRBV19 and TRBJ2-1): DGGITQSPKYLFRKEGQNVTLSCEQNLNHDAMYWYRQDPGQGLRLIYYSQIVNDFQKGDIAEGYSVSREKKESFPLTVTSAQKNPTAFYLCASSIGGGTSGRHEQFFGPGTRLTVL.